This T cell receptor (beta chain) was obtained from a study of T cells in Graves' hyperthyroidism and ophthalmopathy. Findings and limits, study-wide: The model identified upcoming ophthalmopathy a median around 6 months ahead of onset. In the analysis, a 13 V-J model separated ophthalmopathy from stable hyperthyroidism.

Amplified TCR beta CDR3 regions derived from RNA transcripts. A first-round RT-PCR of the TCR CDR3 used the HTBI primer set. TCRdb re-derived calls from the multiplex PCR reads in MiXCR, one entry per CDR3 protein. Of about 540,000 distinct CDR3 sequences in the sample, 46% were seen once. About this clonotype: As yet, its antigen is unknown.

Graves' hyperthyroidism without ophthalmopathy progression within 18 months was termed stable. Pregnant or lactating patients were excluded, as were those with uncontrolled infection or other autoimmune disease. The V end lost 3 bases, the J end lost 12 bases, and 6 bases lay between the germline ends. Germline V CDR1 and CDR2: SNHLY, FYNNEI. This CDR3 comprises 9 residues. The TCR comes from a woman between 18 and 29 years old with Graves' hyperthyroidism. Sequenced: peripheral blood or thyroid tissue (not recorded which). The chain combines TRBV2 with TRBJ2-7, with D hard to call. The CDR3 DNA reads as TGTGCCAGCAGTGAGCTACTGTACTTC. This sequence encodes CASSELLYF.